This passage covers 22 T cell receptor beta chains from one sample sequenced in a study of cytomegalovirus exposure and HLA in healthy donors. Primers for the PCR totalled 60 Vbeta and 13 Jbeta. Generated by immunoSEQ multiplex PCR, the TCRdb table keeps only in-frame clones and is missing some. Of fewer than 200,000 clones detected, around 78% appear once; the ten largest clones hold about 0.8%. Sample: PBMCs. The receptors shown here come from a female donor in good health and CMV-seronegative.

Concerning this clone: At one end, the junction sequence differs from germline, possibly due to a read error. The chain employs TRBV11-1 and TRBJ2-6; D possibly corresponds to TRBD1 (5 bases). Germline V lookup: CDR1 SGHAT, CDR2 FQDESV (reference sequence). The CDR3 contains 14 residues. The CDR3 here is CASSPNSGANGLTF. Written as DNA, the CDR3 is TGTGCCAGCAGCCCTAACTCTGGGGCCAACGGCCTGACTTTC.

The chain joins TRBV2 to TRBJ2-1; possible D gene TRBD1, 5 bases. The germline V and J ends were trimmed by 3 bases and 7 bases, with 13 bases remaining between them. This CDR3 contains 14 residues. Germline CDR1 is SNHLY and CDR2 is FYNNEI. The CDR3 is CASSDPTSGNEQFF. The DNA of the CDR3 is TGTGCCAGCAGTGACCCCACCTCAGGGAATGAGCAGTTCTTC.

DNA for the CDR3: TGTGCCAGCTCCTACACAGATACGCAGTATTTT. Translating it yields CASSYTDTQYF. The chain couples TRBV18 to TRBJ2-3; D ambiguous. The CDR3 has 11 amino acids. Deletions cut 6 bases from V and 2 bases from J, with 3 bases between. The germline V gene has CDR1 KGHSH and CDR2 LQKENI.

This sequence joins TRBV19 and TRBJ1-2; D possibly corresponds to TRBD1 (5 bases). Germline CDR1 and CDR2: LNHDA and SQIVND (reference sequence). V was pared by 7 bases and J by 2 bases, with 8 bases between. The CDR3 extends over 12 amino acids. The CDR3 here is CASKGPNYGYTF. The CDR3 DNA sequence: TGTGCCAGTAAGGGGCCGAACTATGGCTACACCTTC.

CDR3: CSVGVTGGAYEQYF. The CDR3 coding sequence is TGCAGCGTTGGGGTGACAGGGGGCGCCTACGAGCAGTACTTC. The chain is built from TRBV29-1 and TRBJ2-7; 10 bases align to TRBD1. The CDR3 runs to 14 residues. Germline CDR1 reads SQVTM; CDR2 reads ANQGSEA. V was pared by 4 bases and J by 2 bases, with 5 bases of the junction left unmatched.

The chain employs TRBV6-5 and TRBJ1-1; unclear D gene. V was pared by 4 bases and J by 7 bases, with 16 bases between. The CDR3 is 14 amino acids. Germline V gene data show CDR1 as MNHEY and CDR2 as SVGAGI. CDR3 amino acids: CASSLQSQTNEAFF. The CDR3 coding sequence is TGTGCCAGCAGTTTACAGAGTCAGACCAATGAAGCTTTCTTT.

The V and J genes are TRBV27 and TRBJ2-5; 8 bases line up with TRBD2. This CDR3 comprises 17 residues. Unmatched junction bases numbered 7, after V lost 1 base and J lost 0 bases. The germline V gene has CDR1 MNHEY and CDR2 SMNVEV (reference sequence). The CDR3: CASSLFGGALYQETQYF. The CDR3 bases are TGTGCCAGCAGTTTATTCGGGGGGGCCCTGTACCAAGAGACCCAGTACTTC.

The chain couples TRBV28 to TRBJ1-4, with D unresolved. The V end lost 3 bases, the J end lost 14 bases, and 19 bases lay between the germline ends. CDR1 and CDR2 from the germline V gene are MDHEN and SYDVKM. This CDR3 comprises 14 residues. CDR3 residues: CASSFPGRGGELFF. In DNA form, the CDR3 reads TGTGCCAGCAGTTTTCCAGGACGGGGAGGAGAGCTGTTTTTT.

This chain joins TRBV12-5 and TRBJ1-3, with D possibly matching TRBD1 (5 bases). Germline CDR1 LGHNT, CDR2 FRNRAP. The CDR3 is 15 amino acids. The V end lost 7 bases, the J end lost 0 bases, and 13 bases lay between the germline ends. The CDR3 protein is CASVWGVSSGNTIYF. In DNA form, the CDR3 reads TGTGCTAGTGTCTGGGGGGTATCCTCTGGAAACACCATATATTTT.

The genes are TRBV7-8 and TRBJ2-2; 10 nucleotides match TRBD1. The V gene's germline CDR1 is SGHVS and CDR2 FQNEAQ. J lost 6 bases, V lost 5 bases, and 15 bases had no gene match. This CDR3 has 18 residues. Here the CDR3 DNA reads TGTGCCAGCAGCGCCCACCGGGACAGGGGTTTAGGAGCCGGGGAGCTGTTTTTT. Translated: CASSAHRDRGLGAGELFF.

The chain couples TRBV2 to TRBJ1-2; a possible D gene is TRBD1 (5 bases). V was cut by 3 bases and J by 7 bases, with 15 bases left in between. CDR3 length equals 14 residues. Germline V gene data show CDR1 as SNHLY and CDR2 as FYNNEI. CDR3 in amino acids: CASSDQGARGGYTF. The DNA of the CDR3 is TGTGCCAGCAGTGACCAAGGAGCTAGGGGTGGCTACACCTTC.

The chain links TRBV6-1 to TRBJ2-5; D unclear. V was cut by 3 bases and J by 5 bases, with 7 bases left in between. Germline-derived CDR1 and CDR2 are MNHNS and SASEGT. The CDR3 extends over 12 amino acids. The CDR3 bases are TGTGCCAGCAGTGACCCCCTGGAGACCCAGTACTTC. This gives the protein CASSDPLETQYF.

V gene TRBV6-5 combines with J gene TRBJ2-5, with no clear D. Trimming stripped 6 bases from V and 2 bases from J, with 13 bases between. The CDR3 totals 14 residues. CDR1 is MNHEY and CDR2 is SVGAGI in the germline V gene. The CDR3 protein is CASSPPARQETQYF. In nucleotides, the CDR3 is TGTGCCAGCAGCCCCCCAGCGCGGCAAGAGACCCAGTACTTC.

This clone was picked up one time. The V and J genes are TRBV5-1 and TRBJ1-4; 7 positions agree with TRBD1. The ends lost 4 bases at V and 12 bases at J; junction bases unmatched: 6. Germline lookup yields CDR1 SGHRS and CDR2 YFSETQ. This CDR3 is 12 amino acids long. Written as DNA, the CDR3 is TGCGCCAGCAGCCCTACCGGGACAGAACTGTTTTTT. Amino acid sequence: CASSPTGTELFF.

This chain joins TRBV5-6 and TRBJ2-7; 8 positions agree with TRBD2. The V segment lost 4 bases and the J segment 0 bases; nucleotides outside the gene matches: 6. The CDR3 is 15 residues long. The germline CDR1 and CDR2 sequences are SGHDT and YYEEEE. The CDR3 is CASSREGSSSYEQYF. The CDR3 DNA reads TGTGCCAGCAGCCGGGAGGGATCAAGCTCCTACGAGCAGTACTTC.

The gene calls are TRBV27 and TRBJ1-2, with 11 bases lining up with TRBD1. The CDR3 sequence is 15 residues long. Germline V gene lookup returns CDR1 MNHEY and CDR2 SMNVEV (reference sequence). Germline trimming cut 4 bases from V and 1 base from J; bases unmatched to any gene: 2. CDR3 residues: CASSWGQGVNYGYTF. The CDR3 coding sequence is TGTGCCAGCAGTTGGGGACAGGGGGTTAACTATGGCTACACCTTC.

This chain connects TRBV28 to TRBJ2-7, with D uncertain. CDR1 MDHEN and CDR2 SYDVKM come from the germline V gene. The V end was cut by 3 bases, the J end by 9 bases, with 12 bases between. The CDR3 spans 12 residues. The chain's CDR3 is CASSLVGRPQYF. CDR3 bases: TGTGCCAGCAGTTTGGTCGGCAGGCCGCAGTACTTC. Drawing the rest from reference TRBV28 and TRBJ2-7, the complete variable domain is DVKVTQSSRYLVKRTGEKVFLECVQDMDHENMFWYRQDPGLGLRLIYFSYDVKMKEKGDIPEGYSVSREKKERFSLILESASTNQTSMYLCASSLVGRPQYFGPGTRLTVT.

This chain links TRBV27 with TRBJ1-6, with D unclear. From germline, CDR1 is MNHEY and CDR2 SMNVEV (reference sequence). V was pared by 8 bases and J by 10 bases, with 9 bases between. CDR3 length equals 11 residues. CDR3 sequence reads: CASVFGSPLHF. The DNA of the CDR3 is TGTGCCAGCGTGTTCGGGTCACCCCTCCACTTT.

The chain has TRBV5-1 and TRBJ2-3, with TRBD1 as a possible D gene (5 bases). Germline V gene lookup returns CDR1 SGHRS and CDR2 YFSETQ. The CDR3 is made up of 15 amino acids. Between the trimmed V and J ends, which lost 0 bases and 1 base, there was a span of 9 bases. This CDR3 is CASSLAQAGTDTQYF. The CDR3 bases are TGCGCCAGCAGCTTGGCACAGGCCGGCACAGATACGCAGTATTTT.

V and J are TRBV5-1 and TRBJ1-1, with TRBD1 matching over 8 bases. Looked up from germline, CDR1 is SGHRS and CDR2 is YFSETQ. The V gene end was trimmed by 2 bases and the J gene end by 3 bases; junction bases not matched to a gene: 9. This CDR3 is built from 16 residues. The CDR3 spells CASSLRTGTVHTEAFF. CDR3 nucleotides: TGCGCCAGCAGCTTAAGGACAGGGACGGTTCACACTGAAGCTTTCTTT.

This chain joins TRBV28 and TRBJ2-5; TRBD2 agrees at 13 bases. This CDR3 contains 17 residues. V shed 2 bases, J shed 2 bases, and the junction held 5 bases outside the gene matches. The V gene's germline CDR1 is MDHEN and CDR2 SYDVKM. The CDR3, as DNA: TGTGCCAGCAGTTTACTCAGACTAGCGGGGGGACAAGAGACCCAGTACTTC. Translated, it gives CASSLLRLAGGQETQYF.

The chain has TRBV18 and TRBJ2-7; D not resolved. V dropped 4 bases and J dropped 5 bases, with 18 bases sitting between them. The CDR3 sequence is 15 residues long. Germline CDR1 is KGHSH and CDR2 is LQKENI. The CDR3 sequence: CASSLNAAGYDEQYF. The DNA of the CDR3 is TGTGCCAGCTCACTTAACGCAGCAGGATACGACGAGCAGTACTTC.